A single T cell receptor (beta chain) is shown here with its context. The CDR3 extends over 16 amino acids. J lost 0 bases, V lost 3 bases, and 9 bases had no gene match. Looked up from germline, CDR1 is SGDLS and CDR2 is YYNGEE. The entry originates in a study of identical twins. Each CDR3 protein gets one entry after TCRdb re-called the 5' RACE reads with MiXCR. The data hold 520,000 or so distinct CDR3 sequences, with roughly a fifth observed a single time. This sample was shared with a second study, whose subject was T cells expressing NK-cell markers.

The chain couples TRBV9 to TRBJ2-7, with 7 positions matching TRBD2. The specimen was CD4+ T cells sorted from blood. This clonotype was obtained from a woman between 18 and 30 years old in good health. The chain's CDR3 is CASSEGSGGRSYEQYF. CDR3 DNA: TGTGCCAGCAGCGAGGGGTCGGGGGGACGCTCCTACGAGCAGTACTTC.